Following are 15 T cell receptor beta chains from one sample sequenced in a study of T cells in women clearing cervical HPV infection. Profiling relied on immunoSEQ multiplex PCR, and the TCRdb table lists in-frame clones only, not all of them. In total, the table holds approximately 31,000 clones. The material sequenced was blood buffy coat. Every receptor here comes from a woman between 18 and 75 years old with a cervical HPV16 infection that either progressed to CIN3+ or cleared (not recorded which).

Regarding this clone: The missing CDR3 end, 3 residues past where the read stops, is filled in from the germline J gene. The J gene is TRBJ1-2, the V gene TRBV20-1, with 12 nucleotides matching TRBD1. CDR3 length: 16 amino acids. CDR1 DFQATT and CDR2 SNEGSKA come from the germline V gene (reference sequence). V shed 2 bases and J 4 bases; nucleotides not matched to a gene: 8. The CDR3 is CSARTPGTGGGYGYTF. CDR3 bases read: TGCAGTGCTAGAACACCCGGGACAGGGGGCGGCTATGGC.

As regards this clone: Sequencing ends 3 residues short of the CDR3 end; the germline J gene provides the rest. This sequence joins TRBV4-2 and TRBJ1-2, with a tentative D call TRBD1 (5 bases). This CDR3 is built from 14 residues. Trimming pared 6 bases from V and 6 bases from J, leaving 17 bases between. CDR1 is LGHNA and CDR2 is YNFKEQ in the germline V gene. The CDR3 sequence: CASRQREKGNGYTF. The sequenced part of the CDR3 DNA is TGTGCCAGCAGACAAAGAGAGAAGGGGAATGGC.

As regards this clone: The sequence runs out 3 residues before the end of the CDR3; the remainder is reconstructed from the germline J gene. V and J are TRBV30 and TRBJ2-2; D perhaps matches TRBD1 (5 bases). The V gene's germline CDR1 is GTSNPN and CDR2 SVGIG (reference sequence). The CDR3 is 12 residues long. The DNA read from the CDR3 is TGTGCCTGGAGTAAGGGGCAGCAAAAG. As protein: CAWSKGQQK. The entire CDR3 protein is CAWSKGQQKLFF.

Concerning this clone: The missing CDR3 end, 3 residues past where the read stops, is filled in from the germline J gene. This chain uses TRBV4-2 with TRBJ1-2; TRBD1 aligns across 9 bases. From germline, CDR1 is LGHNA and CDR2 YNFKEQ. The CDR3 totals 15 residues. The trim removed 1 base at V and 4 bases at J, leaving 4 bases unmatched. This CDR3 is CASSQADRGGYGYTF. The sequenced part of the CDR3 DNA is TGTGCCAGCAGCCAAGCGGACAGGGGCGGCTATGGC.

Notes on this clone: The sequence runs out 3 residues before the end of the CDR3; the remainder is reconstructed from the germline J gene. The chain employs TRBV19 and TRBJ2-2, with 9 bases fitting TRBD1. The CDR3 length is 17 residues. Germline V CDR1 and CDR2: LNHDA, SQIVND (reference sequence). The CDR3 reads CASSTPRGQGINEKLFF. Incomplete CDR3 DNA: TGTGCCAGTAGTACCCCCCGCGGACAGGGGATTAATGAAAAG.

Comment on this clone: The read comes to an end 3 residues before the CDR3 does, leaving the germline J gene to fill in the end. The chain uses TRBV30 and TRBJ2-2; 7 bases agree with TRBD1. The CDR3 covers 14 residues. Germline V gene sequence: CDR1 GTSNPN, CDR2 SVGIG (reference sequence). CDR3 protein: CAYSRQGLESPLFF. The DNA read from the CDR3 is TGTGCCTACTCACGACAGGGTCTGGAGTCACCG. Full variable domain (outside the CDR3, taken from reference TRBV30 and TRBJ2-2): SQTIHQWPATLVQPVGSPLSLECTVEGTSNPNLYWYRQAAGRGLQLLFYSVGIGQISSEVPQNLSASRPQDRQFILSSKKLLLSDSGFYLCAYSRQGLESPLFFGEGSRLTVL.

Here the CDR3 reads CASSSTSGAAYDYTF. The DNA read from the CDR3 is TGTGCCAGCAGCTCGACTAGCGGGGCCGCCTACGAC. The V and J genes are TRBV7-9 and TRBJ1-2, with a possible D match to TRBD1 (5 bases). The sequenced fragment ends 3 residues before the CDR3 boundary, so the rest is inferred from the germline J gene. The CDR3 is 15 amino acids. The germline CDR1 and CDR2 sequences are SEHNR and FQNEAQ (reference sequence).

About this clone: The read ends 3 residues early relative to the CDR3; the germline J gene fills the gap. This chain links TRBV5-6 with TRBJ2-1; 11 positions match TRBD2. CDR3 length: 14 residues. CDR1 is SGHDT, CDR2 YYEEEE, per germline. Trimming took 2 bases from V and 5 from J; bases not matched to a gene: 0. Incomplete CDR3 DNA: TGTGCCAGCAGCTTTAGCGGGGGGGACAATGAG. Amino acid sequence: CASSFSGGDNE. The CDR3, in full, reads CASSFSGGDNEQFF.

As for this clone: The read comes to an end 3 residues before the CDR3 does, leaving the germline J gene to fill in the end. This chain links TRBV5-8 with TRBJ2-3; D is uncertain. The CDR3 has 14 residues. Germline assignment: CDR1 SGHTS and CDR2 YDEGEE. With 2 bases removed from V and 0 bases from J, the gap between germline ends came to 7 bases. Incomplete CDR3 DNA: TGTGCCAGCAGCTTTTGGCAAAGCACAGATACG. Translating gives CASSFWQSTDT. The CDR3 in full is CASSFWQSTDTQYF.

A note on this clone: The DNA ends 3 residues before the CDR3 does, and the rest of the CDR3 is filled in from the germline J gene. The chain is built from TRBV30 and TRBJ2-1; 9 bases line up with TRBD2. V was clipped by 3 bases and J by 6 bases; unmatched bases: 3. CDR3 length: 13 residues. Germline V CDR1 and CDR2: GTSNPN, SVGIG (reference sequence). The sequenced part of the CDR3 DNA is TGTGCCTGGAGAAGGCGGGGGGGCAATGAG. Amino acids: CAWRRRGGNE. The complete CDR3 reads CAWRRRGGNEQFF.

About this clone itself: From the germline J gene comes the end of the CDR3, since the read stops 3 residues before it. The V and J genes are TRBV20-1 and TRBJ1-2; 9 nucleotides match TRBD1. The CDR3 loop spans 12 amino acids. Germline CDR1 is DFQATT and CDR2 is SNEGSKA (reference sequence). Trimming took 6 bases from V and 5 from J; bases not matched to a gene: 4. Incomplete CDR3 DNA: TGCAGTGCCACCGACAGGGGGTATGGC. Protein product: CSATDRGYG. The entire CDR3 is CSATDRGYGYTF.

CDR3 region: CASSSLKGQGTDTQYF. The CDR3 DNA, read in part, is TGTGCCAGCAGCTCCCTCAAGGGACAGGGCACAGATACC. The chain combines TRBV7-6 with TRBJ2-5; 9 nucleotides agree with TRBD1. The CDR3 is cut off 3 residues early in the read; its end comes from the germline J gene. CDR1 is SGHVS and CDR2 is FNYEAQ in the germline V gene. This CDR3 region has 16 residues.

To note about this clone: The read ends 3 residues early relative to the CDR3; the germline J gene fills the gap. V gene TRBV19 combines with J gene TRBJ1-2; 11 bases match TRBD1. The CDR3 spans 16 residues. Germline loops: CDR1 LNHDA, CDR2 SQIVND (reference sequence). The CDR3 protein is CASSLISPDRGRGYTF. CDR3 DNA (partial): TGTGCCAGTAGTCTTATTTCCCCGGACAGGGGGCGAGGC.

For this clone: The DNA ends 3 residues before the CDR3 does, and the rest of the CDR3 is filled in from the germline J gene. The chain employs TRBV5-1 and TRBJ2-3; D is possibly TRBD2 (6 bases). CDR1 and CDR2 from the germline V gene are SGHRS and YFSETQ. V was cut by 4 bases and J by 3 bases, with 12 bases left in between. The CDR3 covers 14 residues. The covered CDR3 bases are TGCGCCAGCAGCCTTAGGCGGGAAACAGATACG. Translating gives CASSLRRETDT. The whole CDR3 is CASSLRRETDTQYF.

Comments on this clone: At one boundary the junction diverges from the germline segment, which might be a read error. The read terminates 3 residues before the CDR3 end, so the remaining end is supplied by the germline J gene. The chain recombines TRBV7-3 with TRBJ2-3; 13 positions agree with TRBD2. Germline values: CDR1 SGHTA, CDR2 FQGTGA. The CDR3 runs 16 residues. CDR3 loop: CASSSGLAGFADTQYF. CDR3 bases read: TGTGCCAGTAGCTCGGGACTAGCGGGGTTCGCAGATACG.